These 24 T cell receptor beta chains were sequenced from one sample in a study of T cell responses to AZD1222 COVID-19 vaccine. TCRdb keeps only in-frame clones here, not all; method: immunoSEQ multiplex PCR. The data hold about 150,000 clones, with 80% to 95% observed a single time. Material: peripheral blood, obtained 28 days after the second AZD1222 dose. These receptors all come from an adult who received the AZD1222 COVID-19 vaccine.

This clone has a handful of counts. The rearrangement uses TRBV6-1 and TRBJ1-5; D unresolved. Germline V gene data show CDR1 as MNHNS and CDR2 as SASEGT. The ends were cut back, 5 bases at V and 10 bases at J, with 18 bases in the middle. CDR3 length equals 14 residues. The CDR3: CASSYKSGDPPQHF. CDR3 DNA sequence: TGTGCCAGCAGTTATAAATCCGGGGATCCTCCCCAGCATTTT.

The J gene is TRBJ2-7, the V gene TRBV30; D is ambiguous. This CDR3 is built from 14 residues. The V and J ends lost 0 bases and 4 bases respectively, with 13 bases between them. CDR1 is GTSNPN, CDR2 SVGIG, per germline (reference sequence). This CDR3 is CAWSVHQFSYEQYF. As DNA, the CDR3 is TGTGCCTGGAGTGTACATCAGTTTTCATACGAGCAGTACTTC.

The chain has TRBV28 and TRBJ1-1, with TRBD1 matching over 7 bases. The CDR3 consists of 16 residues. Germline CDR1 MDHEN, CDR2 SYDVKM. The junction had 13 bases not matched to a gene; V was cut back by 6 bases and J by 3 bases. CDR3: CASSLLTTGLDTEAFF. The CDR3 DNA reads TGTGCCAGCAGCCTGCTAACGACAGGGTTGGACACTGAAGCTTTCTTT.

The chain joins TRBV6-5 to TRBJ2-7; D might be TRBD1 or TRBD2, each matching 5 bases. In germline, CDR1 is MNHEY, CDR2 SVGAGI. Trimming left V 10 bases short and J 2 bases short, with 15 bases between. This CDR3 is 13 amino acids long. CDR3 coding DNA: TGTGCCACCGCTACCGGGACCACCTACGAGCAGTACTTC. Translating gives CATATGTTYEQYF.

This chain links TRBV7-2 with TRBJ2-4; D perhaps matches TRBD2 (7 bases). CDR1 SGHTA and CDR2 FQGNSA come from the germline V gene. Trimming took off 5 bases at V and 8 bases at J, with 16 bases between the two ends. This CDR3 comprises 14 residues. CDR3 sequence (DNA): TGTGCCAGCAGCCCGAGGGGGGGCCAAGACATTCAGTACTTC. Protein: CASSPRGGQDIQYF. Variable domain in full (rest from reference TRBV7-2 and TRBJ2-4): GAGVSQSPSNKVTEKGKDVELRCDPISGHTALYWYRQSLGQGLEFLIYFQGNSAPDKSGLPSDRFSAERTGGSVSTLTIQRTQQEDSAVYLCASSPRGGQDIQYFGAGTRLSVL.

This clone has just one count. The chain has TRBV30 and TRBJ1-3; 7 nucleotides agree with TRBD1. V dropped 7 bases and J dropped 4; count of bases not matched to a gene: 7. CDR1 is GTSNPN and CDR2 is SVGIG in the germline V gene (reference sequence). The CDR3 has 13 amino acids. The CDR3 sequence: CASDRDRGNTIYF. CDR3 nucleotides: TGTGCCTCTGACAGGGATCGAGGAAACACCATATATTTT.

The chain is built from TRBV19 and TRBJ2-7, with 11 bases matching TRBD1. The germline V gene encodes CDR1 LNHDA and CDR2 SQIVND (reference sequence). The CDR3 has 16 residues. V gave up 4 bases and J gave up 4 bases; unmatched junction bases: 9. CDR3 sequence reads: CASSTLDRGRPYEQYF. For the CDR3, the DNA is TGTGCCAGTAGTACCTTGGACAGGGGGCGCCCATACGAGCAGTACTTC. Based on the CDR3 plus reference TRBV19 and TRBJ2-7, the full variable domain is DGGITQSPKYLFRKEGQNVTLSCEQNLNHDAMYWYRQDPGQGLRLIYYSQIVNDFQKGDIAEGYSVSREKKESFPLTVTSAQKNPTAFYLCASSTLDRGRPYEQYFGPGTRLTVT.

The CDR3 sequence: CASSQAPPSGSSTDTQYF. DNA of the CDR3: TGCGCCAGCAGCCAGGCACCTCCTAGCGGGAGCTCGACAGATACGCAGTATTTT. The chain employs TRBV4-3 and TRBJ2-3, with TRBD2 identical over 10 bases. The CDR3 is made up of 18 amino acids. Looked up from germline, CDR1 is LGHNA and CDR2 is YSLEER. Trimming took 3 bases from V and 3 from J; bases not matched to a gene: 12.

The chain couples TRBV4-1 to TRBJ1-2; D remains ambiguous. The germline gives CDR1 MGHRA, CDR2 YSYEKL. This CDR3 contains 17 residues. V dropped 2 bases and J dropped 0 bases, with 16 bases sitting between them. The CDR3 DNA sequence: TGCGCCAGCAGCCAAACGAACCCCACCGTGACTAACTATGGCTACACCTTC. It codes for CASSQTNPTVTNYGYTF.

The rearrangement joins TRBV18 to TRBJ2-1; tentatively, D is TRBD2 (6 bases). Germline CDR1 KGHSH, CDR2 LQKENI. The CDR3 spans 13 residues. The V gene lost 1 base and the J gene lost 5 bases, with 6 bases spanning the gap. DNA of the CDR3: TGTGCCAGCTCACCACGCGGGAACAATGAGCAGTTCTTC. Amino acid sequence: CASSPRGNNEQFF.

CDR3 DNA sequence: TGTGCCAGCAGCGTAGTGGGGCGCGATGAGCAGTTCTTC. Its protein is CASSVVGRDEQFF. The chain employs TRBV9 and TRBJ2-1; a possible D gene is TRBD1 (5 bases). V lost 0 bases to trimming and J lost 8 bases, with 9 bases between them. The CDR3 spans 13 residues. CDR1 and CDR2 (germline): SGDLS, YYNGEE.

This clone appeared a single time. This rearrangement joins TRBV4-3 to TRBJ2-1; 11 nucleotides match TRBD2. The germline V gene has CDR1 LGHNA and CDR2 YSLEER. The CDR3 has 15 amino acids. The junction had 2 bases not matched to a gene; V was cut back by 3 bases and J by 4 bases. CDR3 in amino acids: CASSHRLAGYNEQFF. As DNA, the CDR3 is TGCGCCAGCAGCCATAGACTAGCGGGGTACAATGAGCAGTTCTTC.

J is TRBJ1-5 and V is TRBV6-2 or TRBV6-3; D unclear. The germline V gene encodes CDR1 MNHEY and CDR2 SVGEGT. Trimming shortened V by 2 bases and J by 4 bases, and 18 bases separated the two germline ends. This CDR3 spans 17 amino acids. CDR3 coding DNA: TGTGCCAGCAGTTACCGACACCTTGGGAGCGGGAATCAGCCCCAGCATTTT. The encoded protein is CASSYRHLGSGNQPQHF.

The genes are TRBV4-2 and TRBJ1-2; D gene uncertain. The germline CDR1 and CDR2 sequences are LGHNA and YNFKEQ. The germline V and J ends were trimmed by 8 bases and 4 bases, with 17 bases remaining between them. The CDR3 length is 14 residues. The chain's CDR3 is CASSRAGESYGYTF. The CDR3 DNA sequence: TGTGCCAGCTCCCGGGCGGGAGAGAGCTATGGCTACACCTTC.

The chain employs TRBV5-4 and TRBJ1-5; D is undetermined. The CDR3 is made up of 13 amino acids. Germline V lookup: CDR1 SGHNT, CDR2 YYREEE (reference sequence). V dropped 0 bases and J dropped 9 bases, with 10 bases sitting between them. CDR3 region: CASSLEGGRPQHF. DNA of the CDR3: TGTGCCAGCAGCTTGGAGGGTGGTCGGCCCCAGCATTTT.

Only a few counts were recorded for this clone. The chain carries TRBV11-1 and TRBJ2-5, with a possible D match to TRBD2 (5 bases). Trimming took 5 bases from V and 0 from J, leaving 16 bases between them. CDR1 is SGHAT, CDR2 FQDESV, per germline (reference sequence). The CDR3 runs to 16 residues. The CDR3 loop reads CASSLRVAKDQETQYF. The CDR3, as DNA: TGTGCCAGCAGCCTCCGGGTAGCGAAGGACCAAGAGACCCAGTACTTC.

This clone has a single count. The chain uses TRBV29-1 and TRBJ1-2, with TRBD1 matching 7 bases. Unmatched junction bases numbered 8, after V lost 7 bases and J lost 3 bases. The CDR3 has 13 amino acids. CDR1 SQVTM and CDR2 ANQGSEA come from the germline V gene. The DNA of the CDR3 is TGCAGCGCCGCCAGGGGGGCAGACTATGGCTACACCTTC. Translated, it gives CSAARGADYGYTF.

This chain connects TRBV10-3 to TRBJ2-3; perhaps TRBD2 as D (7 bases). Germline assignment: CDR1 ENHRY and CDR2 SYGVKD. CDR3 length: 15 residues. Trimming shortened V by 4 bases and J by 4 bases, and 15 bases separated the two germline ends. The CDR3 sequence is CAISVEGGRADTQYF. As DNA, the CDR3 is TGTGCCATCAGTGTGGAGGGGGGGCGGGCAGATACGCAGTATTTT.

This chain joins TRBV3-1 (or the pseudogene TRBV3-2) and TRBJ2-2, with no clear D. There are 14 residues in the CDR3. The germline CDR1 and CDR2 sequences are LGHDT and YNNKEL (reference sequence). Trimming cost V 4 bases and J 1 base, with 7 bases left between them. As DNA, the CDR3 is TGTGCCAGCAGCCCCAGATTGAACACCGGGGAGCTGTTTTTT. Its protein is CASSPRLNTGELFF.

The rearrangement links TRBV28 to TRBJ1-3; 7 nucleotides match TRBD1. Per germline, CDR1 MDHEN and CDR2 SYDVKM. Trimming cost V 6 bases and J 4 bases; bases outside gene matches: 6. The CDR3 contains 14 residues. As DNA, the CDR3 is TGTGCCAGCAGACCCGGGACAGTCGGAAACACCATATATTTT. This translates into CASRPGTVGNTIYF.

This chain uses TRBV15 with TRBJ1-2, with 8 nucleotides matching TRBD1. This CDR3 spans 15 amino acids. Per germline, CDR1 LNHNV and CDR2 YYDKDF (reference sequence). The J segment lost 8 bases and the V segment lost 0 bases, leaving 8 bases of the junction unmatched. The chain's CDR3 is CATSRDPGQGYGYTF. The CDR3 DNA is TGTGCCACCAGCAGAGATCCCGGACAGGGATACGGCTACACCTTC.

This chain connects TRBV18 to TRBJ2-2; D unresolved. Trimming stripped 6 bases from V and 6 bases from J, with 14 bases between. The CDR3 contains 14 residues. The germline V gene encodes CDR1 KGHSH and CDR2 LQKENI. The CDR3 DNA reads TGTGCCAGCTCCCCCAGTTTCGAGGCCGGGGAGCTGTTTTTT. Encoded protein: CASSPSFEAGELFF. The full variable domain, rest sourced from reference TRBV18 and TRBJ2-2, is NAGVMQNPRHLVRRRGQEARLRCSPMKGHSHVYWYRQLPEEGLKFMVYLQKENIIDESGMPKERFSAEFPKEGPSILRIQQVVRGDSAAYFCASSPSFEAGELFFGEGSRLTVL.

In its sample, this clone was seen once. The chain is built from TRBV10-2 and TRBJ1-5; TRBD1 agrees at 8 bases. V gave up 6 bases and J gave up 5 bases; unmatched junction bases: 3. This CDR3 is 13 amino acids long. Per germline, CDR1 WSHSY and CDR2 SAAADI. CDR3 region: CASRGQGDQPQHF. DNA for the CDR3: TGCGCCAGCAGAGGACAGGGAGATCAGCCCCAGCATTTT.

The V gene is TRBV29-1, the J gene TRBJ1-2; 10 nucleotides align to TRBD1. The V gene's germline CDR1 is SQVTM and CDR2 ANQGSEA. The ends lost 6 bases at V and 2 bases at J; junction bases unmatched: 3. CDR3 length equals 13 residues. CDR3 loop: CSVGQGQNYGYTF. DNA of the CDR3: TGCAGCGTGGGACAGGGGCAGAACTATGGCTACACCTTC. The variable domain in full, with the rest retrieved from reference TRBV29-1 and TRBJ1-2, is SAVISQKPSRDICQRGTSLTIQCQVDSQVTMMFWYRQQPGQSLTLIATANQGSEATYESGFVIDKFPISRPNLTFSTLTVSNMSPEDSSIYLCSVGQGQNYGYTFGSGTRLTVV.